The entry that follows covers one TCR beta chain sequence. The germline V gene encodes CDR1 SQVTM and CDR2 ANQGSEA. The CDR3 is 13 amino acids. The data are from a study of shared clonotypes between healthy human individuals. Clones were sequenced by immunoSEQ multiplex PCR, and TCRdb holds only the in-frame ones, with some missing. The sample carries 2 million to 3 million clones, 90% to 95% recorded once. Source material: naive CD4+ T cells sorted from blood. The subset: CD45RA+ positively selected. The receptor was derived from a man between 18 and 29 years old in good health. V gene TRBV29-1 combines with J gene TRBJ2-1, with TRBD2 matching over 9 bases. The CDR3 nucleotides read TGCTGCGGGGGCGGGAGGGTCGAGGGTGAGCAGTTCTTC. This translates into CCGGGRVEGEQFF.